The next 25 T cell receptor beta chains were all read from a single sample in a study of cytomegalovirus exposure and HLA in healthy donors. Produced via immunoSEQ multiplex PCR; TCRdb's table is partial and in-frame only. This sample has some 240,000 clones, with roughly 85% found just once. Specimen: PBMCs. These receptors came from a woman aged 18-29 years in good health and CMV-seronegative.

The chain couples TRBV19 to TRBJ1-1; D is possibly TRBD1 (6 bases). The CDR3 is 14 residues long. In germline, CDR1 is LNHDA, CDR2 SQIVND (reference sequence). The ends were cut back, 7 bases at V and 0 bases at J, with 12 bases in the middle. CDR3 sequence: CASKGEPMNTEAFF. CDR3 nucleotides: TGTGCCAGTAAGGGGGAACCTATGAACACTGAAGCTTTCTTT. The whole variable domain, remainder taken from reference TRBV19 and TRBJ1-1, is DGGITQSPKYLFRKEGQNVTLSCEQNLNHDAMYWYRQDPGQGLRLIYYSQIVNDFQKGDIAEGYSVSREKKESFPLTVTSAQKNPTAFYLCASKGEPMNTEAFFGQGTRLTVV.

This chain links TRBV28 with TRBJ2-3; D gene unclear. V was pared by 3 bases and J by 8 bases, with 6 bases between. The CDR3 runs 11 residues. Germline-derived CDR1 and CDR2 are MDHEN and SYDVKM. The CDR3: CASSFRVTQYF. As DNA, the CDR3 is TGTGCCAGCAGTTTTAGAGTTACGCAGTATTTT.

This chain uses TRBV6-5 with TRBJ1-1, with a weak D call TRBD1 (5 bases). The CDR3 covers 13 residues. CDR1 and CDR2 from the germline V gene are MNHEY and SVGAGI. Trimming left V 4 bases short and J 4 bases short, with 10 bases between. The CDR3 region is CASSFGTGTEAFF. As DNA, the CDR3 is TGTGCCAGCAGTTTTGGGACGGGCACTGAAGCTTTCTTT.

The chain links TRBV6-1 to TRBJ1-2; perhaps TRBD1 as D (5 bases). The CDR3 sequence is 15 residues long. Trimming removed 2 bases from V and 8 bases from J, with 18 bases in between. CDR1 and CDR2 (germline): MNHNS, SASEGT. The DNA of the CDR3 is TGTGCCAGCAGTGAAAAGGGTCAGGGAGTAGGGGGCTACACCTTC. Protein product: CASSEKGQGVGGYTF.

This rearrangement joins TRBV4-2 to TRBJ2-3; D uncertain. The CDR3 has 13 residues. V was cut by 0 bases and J by 4 bases, with 5 bases left in between. Germline values: CDR1 LGHNA, CDR2 YNFKEQ. This CDR3 reads CASSQDWADTQYF. The CDR3 DNA sequence: TGTGCCAGCAGCCAAGATTGGGCAGATACGCAGTATTTT.

The chain employs TRBV14 and TRBJ2-6; a possible D gene is TRBD2 (6 bases). Trimming removed 5 bases at V and 0 bases at J, with 14 bases between. Per germline, CDR1 SGHDN and CDR2 FVKESK. The CDR3 spans 17 residues. The CDR3 protein is CASSFTAGLSGANVLTF. Written as DNA, the CDR3 is TGTGCCAGCAGCTTTACAGCGGGCCTCTCTGGGGCCAACGTCCTGACTTTC.

This rearrangement joins TRBV15 to TRBJ1-5; possible D gene TRBD1, 5 bases. Trimming stripped 0 bases from V and 0 bases from J, with 12 bases between. The CDR3 length is 17 residues. The germline V gene encodes CDR1 LNHNV and CDR2 YYDKDF (reference sequence). This CDR3 reads CATSRDLRGDSNQPQHF. CDR3 sequence (DNA): TGTGCCACCAGCAGAGACCTTAGAGGGGATAGCAATCAGCCCCAGCATTTT.

This clone turned up a few times. Other DNA sequences from this sample encode an identical CDR3 as well. The chain combines TRBV18 with TRBJ1-1, with D possibly TRBD1 on 5 matching bases. V was shortened by 3 bases and J by 2 bases, with 7 bases between the two germline ends. CDR1 KGHSH and CDR2 LQKENI come from the germline V gene. CDR3 length: 13 residues. The CDR3 loop reads CASSPQGNTEAFF. The CDR3 nucleotides read TGTGCCAGCTCACCCCAGGGAAACACTGAAGCTTTCTTT. Full variable domain (missing parts from reference TRBV18 and TRBJ1-1): NAGVMQNPRHLVRRRGQEARLRCSPMKGHSHVYWYRQLPEEGLKFMVYLQKENIIDESGMPKERFSAEFPKEGPSILRIQQVVRGDSAAYFCASSPQGNTEAFFGQGTRLTVV.

This chain uses TRBV28 with TRBJ2-5; D call uncertain. Germline V CDR1 and CDR2: MDHEN, SYDVKM. V was pared by 5 bases and J by 5 bases, with 18 bases between. The CDR3 sequence is 15 residues long. The CDR3 sequence: CASSVPRLRYETQYF. For the CDR3, the DNA is TGTGCCAGCAGTGTCCCCAGGCTGCGGTACGAGACCCAGTACTTC.

This clone was seen a few times. The chain links TRBV30 to TRBJ1-4; the D gene is possibly TRBD1 (5 bases). This CDR3 is built from 13 residues. Germline V gene data show CDR1 as GTSNPN and CDR2 as SVGIG (reference sequence). Trimming cost V 2 bases and J 8 bases, with 12 bases left between them. CDR3 coding DNA: TGTGCCTGGAGTCCAGCGGGGGACGAAAAACTGTTTTTT. This sequence encodes CAWSPAGDEKLFF.

This clone was seen a single time. The J gene is TRBJ1-1, the V gene TRBV11-2; D gene uncertain. Germline CDR1 and CDR2: SGHAT and FQNNGV. The CDR3 has 14 amino acids. V was shortened by 0 bases and J by 6 bases, with 11 bases between the two germline ends. CDR3 DNA: TGTGCCAGCAGCTTAGATGGTGTGTTGGCTGAAGCTTTCTTT. It yields the protein CASSLDGVLAEAFF.

This rearrangement joins TRBV10-3 to TRBJ2-7, with 7 bases matching TRBD2. J gave up 0 bases and V 10 bases, and 6 bases lay outside the gene matches. This CDR3 comprises 13 residues. Germline V gene lookup returns CDR1 ENHRY and CDR2 SYGVKD. The CDR3 sequence: CATRDYNSYEQYF. The CDR3 DNA is TGTGCCACACGGGACTACAACTCCTACGAGCAGTACTTC.

J is TRBJ2-3 and V is TRBV7-8; 14 positions match TRBD2. The CDR3 has 17 amino acids. Germline trimming cut 1 base from V and 6 bases from J; bases unmatched to any gene: 6. Germline V gene data show CDR1 as SGHVS and CDR2 as FQNEAQ. The CDR3: CASSLETSGRAADTQYF. CDR3 nucleotide sequence: TGTGCCAGCAGCTTAGAGACTAGCGGGAGGGCCGCGGATACGCAGTATTTT.

The chain is built from TRBV2 and TRBJ2-7, with 10 bases that match TRBD1. This CDR3 contains 14 residues. Germline CDR1 is SNHLY and CDR2 is FYNNEI. After removal of 5 bases from V and 3 bases from J, the junction contained 4 bases not matched to a gene. The CDR3 DNA reads as TGTGCCAGCAGTCGGGACAGGGGCGTCTACGAGCAGTACTTC. This translates into CASSRDRGVYEQYF.

This clone was detected once. The V gene is TRBV2, the J gene TRBJ1-2, with TRBD1 matching 8 bases. The germline V gene encodes CDR1 SNHLY and CDR2 FYNNEI. The CDR3 totals 14 residues. V dropped 3 bases and J dropped 4; count of bases not matched to a gene: 4. The CDR3 reads CASSDRGLSYGYTF. In nucleotides, the CDR3 is TGTGCCAGCAGTGACAGGGGGCTGAGCTATGGCTACACCTTC.

This chain connects TRBV4-2 to TRBJ2-1, with 10 bases fitting TRBD2. CDR3 size: 14 residues. With V trimmed by 4 bases and J by 5 bases, 2 bases remained unmatched. CDR1 and CDR2 (germline): LGHNA, YNFKEQ. CDR3 nucleotide sequence: TGTGCCAGCAGCCCTAGCGGGGGACACAATGAGCAGTTCTTC. It yields the protein CASSPSGGHNEQFF.

V usage is TRBV19 and J usage is TRBJ2-3; TRBD2 aligns across 7 bases. CDR1 is LNHDA, CDR2 SQIVND, per germline (reference sequence). Losses at the gene ends were 6 bases for V and 6 bases for J; bases not matched to a gene: 9. The CDR3 is 14 residues long. CDR3 DNA sequence: TGTGCCAGTAGCAATGGCGGGAGCCTTGATACGCAGTATTTT. This encodes CASSNGGSLDTQYF.

This clone was seen a few times. The chain recombines TRBV29-1 with TRBJ2-1; D gene uncertain. CDR1 is SQVTM, CDR2 ANQGSEA, per germline. The CDR3 totals 13 residues. The V end lost 3 bases, the J end lost 4 bases, and 10 bases lay between the germline ends. CDR3 DNA sequence: TGCAGCGTTGATCCGGCGGCTTACAATGAGCAGTTCTTC. Its translation: CSVDPAAYNEQFF.

This chain's CDR3 is CASSVVGEGYTF. DNA of the CDR3: TGTGCCAGCAGCGTAGTAGGGGAGGGCTACACCTTC. The rearrangement uses TRBV9 and TRBJ1-2, with D tentatively TRBD1 (5 bases). This CDR3 contains 12 residues. Germline V lookup: CDR1 SGDLS, CDR2 YYNGEE. The V gene lost 0 bases and the J gene lost 8 bases, with 8 bases spanning the gap.

V gene TRBV25-1 combines with J gene TRBJ2-1; 8 bases map to TRBD2. Germline lookup yields CDR1 MGHDK and CDR2 SYGVNS. The CDR3 consists of 16 residues. V was clipped by 5 bases and J by 5 bases; unmatched bases: 11. CDR3 bases: TGTGCCAGCAGTTTTCAGGGCAGCGGGGGTGACAATGAGCAGTTCTTC. It specifies CASSFQGSGGDNEQFF.

The chain is built from TRBV7-3 and TRBJ2-3; 7 positions agree with TRBD1. CDR1 and CDR2 from the germline V gene are SGHTA and FQGTGA. Germline trimming cut 5 bases from V and 1 base from J; bases unmatched to any gene: 6. The CDR3 sequence is 15 residues long. This CDR3 is CASSKTGLGTDTQYF. The CDR3 region has the DNA TGTGCCAGCAGCAAGACAGGGTTGGGCACAGATACGCAGTATTTT.

V and J are TRBV28 and TRBJ1-3, with D tentatively TRBD1 (5 bases). V shed 2 bases and J shed 6 bases, with 11 bases lying between them. Germline CDR1 is MDHEN and CDR2 is SYDVKM. There are 14 residues in the CDR3. CDR3 in amino acids: CASSLSPGINTIYF. CDR3 coding DNA: TGTGCCAGCAGTTTAAGTCCAGGGATAAACACCATATATTTT. Using reference TRBV28 and TRBJ1-3 for the parts outside the CDR3, the full variable domain is DVKVTQSSRYLVKRTGEKVFLECVQDMDHENMFWYRQDPGLGLRLIYFSYDVKMKEKGDIPEGYSVSREKKERFSLILESASTNQTSMYLCASSLSPGINTIYFGEGSWLTVV.

The chain employs TRBV30 and TRBJ2-7; TRBD1 matches at 7 bases. The CDR3 runs to 13 residues. CDR1 is GTSNPN, CDR2 SVGIG, per germline (reference sequence). V lost 1 base to trimming and J lost 1 base; unmatched junction nucleotides: 1. The CDR3 region has the DNA TGTGCCTGGAGTGCGGGACAGTCCTACGAGCAGTACTTC. This codes for CAWSAGQSYEQYF.

This clone has a single count. The gene calls are TRBV29-1 and TRBJ2-7; TRBD1 matches at 7 bases. The CDR3 has 11 amino acids. Germline assignment: CDR1 SQVTM and CDR2 ANQGSEA. CDR3 DNA: TGCCCGACAGGGCGCTTCTACGAGCAGTACTTC. This encodes CPTGRFYEQYF.

This clone was detected a few times. CDR3 nucleotide sequence: TGTGCCAGCAAAGCCGGCGGCTACACCTTC. It specifies CASKAGGYTF. V and J are TRBV28 and TRBJ1-2, with D unclear. V gave up 7 bases and J gave up 8 bases, with 8 bases separating them. CDR1 and CDR2 from the germline V gene are MDHEN and SYDVKM. This CDR3 has 10 amino acids.